Detailed here is one TCR beta chain. This record belongs to a study of blood T cell repertoires in COVID-19. Study overall: Researchers got acute and convalescent COVID-19 samples from the United States, Italy and Spain.

As processed by the authors: Nucleated cell counts were estimated from reference gene primer amplification. This table comes from immunoSEQ multiplex PCR, and its TCRdb copy is limited to in-frame clones, with some not included. Clone size and the V and J calls come from that table; the DNA yielded D and trimming. Of around 20,000 clones listed, roughly 87% are singletons. CDR1 is KGHSH, CDR2 LQKENI, per germline. V shed 6 bases and J 0 bases; nucleotides not matched to a gene: 8. This CDR3 contains 16 residues. The sequence was collected from a human donor in a cohort sampled during active COVID-19. The donor label of this sample is uncertain. V is TRBV18 and J is TRBJ1-1, with TRBD1 identical over 9 bases. The sample comprised peripheral blood. CDR3 sequence: CASSLGTGQLNTEAFF. The CDR3 coding sequence is TGTGCCAGCTCCCTTGGGACAGGGCAATTGAACACTGAAGCTTTCTTT.